The 9 T cell receptor beta chains reported below all come from one sample, sequenced in a study of vaccination and CD4 T cells after COVID-19. These TCRs' antigens remain unknown. Sequence data for DNA of cultured CD4+ T cells were generated by the Oncomine TCR Beta short-read assay. One entry per CDR3 protein results from TCRdb running MiXCR on the PCR reads. The sample has under 13,000 distinct CDR3 sequences; over 75% are singletons. As for treatment: roughly 10-day PBMC culture with coronavirus spike peptide pools or control peptides (ViraFEST assay). Sequencing used CD4+ T cells from blood, cultured in vitro. These receptors were taken from a human donor who had recovered from COVID-19.

This chain uses TRBV30 with TRBJ1-1; D gene ambiguous. The CDR3 loop spans 14 amino acids. V dropped 3 bases and J dropped 3 bases, with 14 bases sitting between them. Germline V gene data show CDR1 as GTSNPN and CDR2 as SVGIG (reference sequence). The CDR3 DNA sequence: TGTGCCTGGAGCCTTGCGGGATATCACACTGAAGCTTTCTTT. It translates to CAWSLAGYHTEAFF.

This clonotype was detected only once. The chain carries TRBV19 and TRBJ2-5, with D possibly matching TRBD1 (5 bases). The CDR3 contains 13 residues. Germline CDR1 and CDR2: LNHDA and SQIVND (reference sequence). The ends were cut back, 4 bases at V and 1 base at J, with 7 bases in the middle. As DNA, the CDR3 is TGTGCCAGTAGTACGACAGCCCAAGAGACCCAGTACTTC. Protein sequence: CASSTTAQETQYF.

The chain employs TRBV7-9 and TRBJ1-2; D possibly corresponds to TRBD1 (6 bases). V was shortened by 4 bases and J by 7 bases, with 22 bases between the two germline ends. Germline values: CDR1 SEHNR, CDR2 FQNEAQ (reference sequence). The CDR3 extends over 16 amino acids. CDR3 coding DNA: TGTGCCAGCAGCTCCTTGACCCGCTCAGGGGACGGTGGCTACACCTTC. Encoded protein: CASSSLTRSGDGGYTF.

This clonotype was found a few times. This chain uses TRBV20-1 with TRBJ1-5, with 7 bases that match TRBD1. Trimming took 5 bases from V and 4 from J; bases not matched to a gene: 5. The germline V gene has CDR1 DFQATT and CDR2 SNEGSKA (reference sequence). The CDR3 has 13 amino acids. DNA of the CDR3: TGCAGTGCTCCCGACAGGGCAAATCAGCCCCAGCATTTT. Translation: CSAPDRANQPQHF.

The chain couples TRBV6-1 to TRBJ1-2, with 7 bases lining up with TRBD1. CDR3 length equals 15 residues. CDR1 and CDR2 from the germline V gene are MNHNS and SASEGT. Germline trimming cut 5 bases from V and 4 bases from J; bases unmatched to any gene: 10. The DNA for the CDR3 is TGTGCCAGCAGTACAGGGGCGCCCGCATTCTATGGCTACACCTTC. It codes for CASSTGAPAFYGYTF.

The gene calls are TRBV20-1 and TRBJ2-6; D gene uncertain. The CDR3 has 15 amino acids. Germline V gives CDR1 DFQATT, CDR2 SNEGSKA (reference sequence). The V gene lost 4 bases and the J gene lost 0 bases, with 10 bases spanning the gap. The DNA for the CDR3 is TGCAGTGCTATAACCGGGTTCTCTGGGGCCAACGTCCTGACTTTC. Translating gives CSAITGFSGANVLTF.

The chain combines TRBV11-2 with TRBJ2-5; D may be TRBD1 (7 bases). The CDR3 is 14 amino acids. Per the germline V gene, CDR1 is SGHAT and CDR2 is FQNNGV. With 5 bases removed from V and 5 bases from J, the gap between germline ends came to 15 bases. The CDR3 nucleotides are TGTGCCAGCAGCCGAACAGGGGCGGGGGAGACCCAGTACTTC. Amino acids: CASSRTGAGETQYF.

The CDR3: CASSRDRSEPQHF. The CDR3 region has the DNA TGTGCCAGCAGCCGGGACCGCAGTGAGCCCCAGCATTTT. The genes are TRBV7-3 and TRBJ1-5, with TRBD1 as a possible D gene (5 bases). The CDR3 contains 13 residues. The V gene lost 5 bases and the J gene lost 8 bases, with 13 bases spanning the gap. Germline V gene lookup returns CDR1 SGHTA and CDR2 FQGTGA.

The V and J genes are TRBV7-9 and TRBJ1-4, with TRBD1 matching over 9 bases. There are 16 residues in the CDR3. CDR1 is SEHNR, CDR2 FQNEAQ, per germline (reference sequence). V dropped 4 bases and J dropped 5; count of bases not matched to a gene: 8. CDR3 sequence: CASSSSGTGRNEKLFF. As DNA, the CDR3 is TGTGCCAGCAGCTCCTCCGGGACAGGGCGGAATGAAAAACTGTTTTTT.